This T cell receptor (beta chain) was documented in a study of cytomegalovirus exposure and HLA in healthy donors. Study outcomes and limitations: HLA allele associations emerged for some 16,000 TCR beta sequences in a later analysis, at 0.05 false discovery rate. Confirmation in vitro established that a few CMV-associated chains were specific for CMV antigens.

This CDR3 comprises 20 residues. Germline CDR1 and CDR2: MGHRA and YSYEKL. V lost 0 bases to trimming and J lost 0 bases; unmatched junction nucleotides: 6. 13 Jbeta primers and 60 Vbeta primers were used for the PCR. Produced via immunoSEQ multiplex PCR; TCRdb's table is partial and in-frame only. Counted here are a few hundred thousand clones, roughly four fifths occurring once; the ten biggest clones make up around 8%. This clone came up a few times. Its antigen is unknown. The chain couples TRBV4-1 to TRBJ2-1; 15 positions agree with TRBD2. The source material was PBMCs. This sequence originates from an older woman in good health and CMV-seropositive. The CDR3 nucleotides are TGCGCCAGCAGCCAAGAGGGACTAGCGGGAGGCACCGCCTCCTACAATGAGCAGTTCTTC. Translation: CASSQEGLAGGTASYNEQFF.